This paragraph covers one T cell receptor beta chain sequence. Libraries were prepared by immunoSEQ multiplex PCR; TCRdb keeps only in-frame clonotypes and omits some of them. The repertoire holds 100,000 to 150,000 clones, with approximately 90% as singletons. V dropped 4 bases and J dropped 7 bases, with 16 bases sitting between them. The CDR3 totals 15 residues. From germline, CDR1 is LNHDA and CDR2 SQIVND (reference sequence). This sample stems from a study of T cell responses to AZD1222 COVID-19 vaccine. Study-level background: Timing groups of about 4 and about 12 weeks for second doses were pooled.

The specimen was peripheral blood, collected on day 0 of AZD1222 vaccination. This TCR derives from an adult in good health. The chain joins TRBV19 to TRBJ2-2, with D perhaps being TRBD1 or TRBD2 (5 bases each). Here the CDR3 DNA reads TGTGCCAGTAGTACCGGGGACCCTCAGGACGGGGAGCTGTTTTTT. This encodes CASSTGDPQDGELFF.